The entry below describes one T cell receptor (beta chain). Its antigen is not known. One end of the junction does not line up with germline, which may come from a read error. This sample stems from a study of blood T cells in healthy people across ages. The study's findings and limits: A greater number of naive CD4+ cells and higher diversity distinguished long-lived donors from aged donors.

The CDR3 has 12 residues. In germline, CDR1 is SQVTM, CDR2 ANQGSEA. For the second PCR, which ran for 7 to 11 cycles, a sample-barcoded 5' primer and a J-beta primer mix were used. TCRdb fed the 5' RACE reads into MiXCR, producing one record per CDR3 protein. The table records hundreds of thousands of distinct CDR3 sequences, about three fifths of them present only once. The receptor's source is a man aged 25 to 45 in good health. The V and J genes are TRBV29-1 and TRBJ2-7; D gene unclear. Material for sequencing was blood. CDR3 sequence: CNVVVGWDEQYF. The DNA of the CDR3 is TGCAACGTTGTTGTGGGTTGGGACGAGCAGTACTTC.